What follows are 22 T cell receptor beta chains derived from one specimen sequenced in a study of T-cell memory formation after mild COVID-19. Via MiXCR, TCRdb re-called the 5' RACE reads, giving one row per CDR3 protein. The sample comprises about 400,000 distinct CDR3 sequences, around 14% of which are singletons, and about 20% rests with the top ten. The sequencing sample was made of PBMCs or a T cell subset sorted from them (not recorded which). These receptors came from a young man who had mild COVID-19 (a few samples of this study predate the infection). Cell type and time point are not known.

This clonotype was observed a handful of times. The CDR3 coding sequence is TGTGCCACCAGCAGGTCTAGCGAAAATGAGCAGTTCTTC. Translated: CATSRSSENEQFF. This chain links TRBV15 with TRBJ2-1, with D possibly matching TRBD2 (6 bases). V was cut by 3 bases and J by 7 bases, with 10 bases left in between. CDR3 length: 13 amino acids. Looked up from germline, CDR1 is LNHNV and CDR2 is YYDKDF (reference sequence).

V usage is TRBV13 and J usage is TRBJ2-7; D unresolved. CDR1 and CDR2 (germline): PRHDT, FYEKMQ (reference sequence). Trimming stripped 4 bases from V and 11 bases from J, with 12 bases between. The CDR3 runs 11 residues. The CDR3 sequence: CASSWPRTEYF. CDR3 DNA: TGTGCCAGCAGCTGGCCGAGGACGGAGTACTTC.

This clonotype was seen a few times. The chain employs TRBV4-3 and TRBJ2-6; TRBD1 matches 9 bases. CDR1 is LGHNA, CDR2 YSLEER, per germline. The CDR3 has 15 amino acids. With 6 bases clipped from V and 1 base from J, the junction kept 1 base outside the gene matches. CDR3 loop: CASRDRGSGANVLTF. CDR3 coding DNA: TGCGCCAGCAGGGACAGGGGTTCTGGGGCCAACGTCCTGACTTTC.

This clonotype was counted only a few times. The chain carries TRBV7-2 and TRBJ1-5; TRBD1 matches at 7 bases. V lost 5 bases to trimming and J lost 0 bases; unmatched junction nucleotides: 4. Germline-derived CDR1 and CDR2 are SGHTA and FQGNSA. The CDR3 is 15 residues long. CDR3 sequence: CASSPQGDSNQPQHF. Written as DNA, the CDR3 is TGTGCCAGCAGCCCCCAGGGGGATAGCAATCAGCCCCAGCATTTT.

This clonotype has a count of ten or more. The chain couples TRBV7-2 to TRBJ2-7, with TRBD1 matching over 7 bases. The CDR3 contains 13 residues. Trimming at V came to 3 bases and at J to 2 bases, leaving 1 base not matched to a gene. Germline loops: CDR1 SGHTA, CDR2 FQGNSA. The CDR3 loop is CASSFDRAYEQYV. Here the CDR3 DNA reads TGTGCCAGCAGCTTCGACAGGGCCTACGAGCAGTACGTC.

The sample holds many counts of this clonotype. This chain joins TRBV20-1 and TRBJ2-7, with D maybe TRBD2 (5 bases). Trimming left V 6 bases short and J 7 bases short, with 16 bases between. The CDR3 is 12 residues long. Germline V gives CDR1 DFQATT, CDR2 SNEGSKA (reference sequence). The CDR3 spells CSALDQPGEQYV. DNA of the CDR3: TGCAGTGCGCTCGACCAGCCGGGGGAGCAGTACGTC.

This clonotype has more than one count but fewer than ten. J is TRBJ1-2 and V is TRBV6-5, with D possibly being TRBD1 (5 bases). The CDR3 consists of 13 residues. Germline V gene lookup returns CDR1 MNHEY and CDR2 SVGAGI. The V end was cut by 0 bases, the J end by 10 bases, with 12 bases between. CDR3 in amino acids: CASSYSGRVSYTF. CDR3 in DNA: TGTGCCAGCAGTTACTCGGGCAGGGTGTCCTACACCTTC.

This sequence joins TRBV5-1 and TRBJ2-2; possible D gene TRBD2, 5 bases. Trimming left V 5 bases short and J 1 base short, with 12 bases between. The V gene's germline CDR1 is SGHRS and CDR2 YFSETQ. CDR3 length: 15 residues. CDR3: CASSMWSGNTGELFF. The CDR3, as DNA: TGCGCCAGCAGTATGTGGAGCGGGAACACCGGGGAGCTGTTTTTT. The whole variable domain, filled in from reference TRBV5-1 and TRBJ2-2, reads KAGVTQTPRYLIKTRGQQVTLSCSPISGHRSVSWYQQTPGQGLQFLFEYFSETQRNKGNFPGRFSGRQFSNSRSEMNVSTLELGDSALYLCASSMWSGNTGELFFGEGSRLTVL.

The chain uses TRBV7-9 and TRBJ1-1, with TRBD1 as a possible D gene (5 bases). The germline V and J ends were trimmed by 2 bases and 6 bases, with 13 bases remaining between them. The CDR3 is 14 residues long. Germline CDR1 reads SEHNR; CDR2 reads FQNEAQ (reference sequence). The CDR3 spells CASSLNRLGAEAFF. CDR3 nucleotide sequence: TGTGCCAGCAGCTTAAACAGGTTAGGAGCTGAAGCTTTCTTT.

This clonotype was seen a few times. This rearrangement joins TRBV6-5 to TRBJ2-1; 7 bases map to TRBD1. The V gene's germline CDR1 is MNHEY and CDR2 SVGAGI. V lost 2 bases, J lost 0 bases, and 4 bases stayed unmatched. CDR3 length: 16 residues. The DNA for the CDR3 is TGTGCCAGCAGTTACACGACAGGGAGCTCCTACAATGAGCAGTTCTTC. Amino acids: CASSYTTGSSYNEQFF.

V gene TRBV28 combines with J gene TRBJ2-1, with a tentative D call TRBD1 (6 bases). The V and J ends lost 6 bases and 7 bases respectively, with 25 bases between them. Germline CDR1 and CDR2: MDHEN and SYDVKM. The CDR3 has 17 residues. In DNA form, the CDR3 reads TGTGCCAGCAGCTTCTTTCTCAGGCACACTCAGGGGAATGAGCAGTTCTTC. It codes for CASSFFLRHTQGNEQFF.

This clonotype was counted a few times. The chain is built from TRBV7-2 and TRBJ1-2, with D maybe TRBD1 (5 bases). The CDR3 consists of 13 residues. Germline V lookup: CDR1 SGHTA, CDR2 FQGNSA. V dropped 5 bases and J dropped 8 bases, with 15 bases sitting between them. DNA for the CDR3: TGTGCCAGCAGCCGAATCGGGGCTTGGGGCTACACCTTC. Protein product: CASSRIGAWGYTF.

V gene TRBV2 combines with J gene TRBJ1-2; no clear D. Trimming shortened V by 5 bases and J by 3 bases, and 10 bases separated the two germline ends. CDR3 length equals 13 residues. Germline-derived CDR1 and CDR2 are SNHLY and FYNNEI. CDR3 protein: CASSSLTYYGYTF. The CDR3 nucleotides read TGTGCCAGCAGTTCCCTAACTTACTATGGCTACACCTTC.

The V gene is TRBV7-9, the J gene TRBJ2-1; 9 bases agree with TRBD1. Looked up from germline, CDR1 is SEHNR and CDR2 is FQNEAQ (reference sequence). The CDR3 is made up of 15 amino acids. Trimming took 1 base from V and 7 from J; bases not matched to a gene: 5. The CDR3 nucleotides read TGTGCCAGCAGCTTAGGCGGGACAGGGTGGAATGAGCAGTTCTTC. Its translation is CASSLGGTGWNEQFF. Looking up the rest from reference TRBV7-9 and TRBJ2-1 gives the full variable domain: DTGVSQNPRHKITKRGQNVTFRCDPISEHNRLYWYRQTLGQGPEFLTYFQNEAQLEKSRLLSDRFSAERPKGSFSTLEIQRTEQGDSAMYLCASSLGGTGWNEQFFGPGTRLTVL.

As concerns this clonotype: Because the CDR3 is missing its conserved closing phenylalanine or tryptophan, this is likely a read error. No DNA is shown, since the ends of the CDR3 on it are uncertain; the CDR3 is the one TCRdb lists. This chain uses TRBV6-2 or TRBV6-3 with TRBJ2-1; the table's D gene call, TRBD2, was not cross checked with the DNA. The germline V gene encodes CDR1 MNHEY and CDR2 SVGEGT. The CDR3 totals 13 residues, both ends included. The CDR3 is CASTEDSGMGSTL.

This clonotype was detected only a few times. J is TRBJ2-1 and V is TRBV9; 7 nucleotides line up with TRBD1. Germline-derived CDR1 and CDR2 are SGDLS and YYNGEE. The CDR3 has 15 residues. V dropped 0 bases and J dropped 4; count of bases not matched to a gene: 4. The CDR3 region has the DNA TGTGCCAGCAGCGTAGGTGGACAGGTGTACAATGAGCAGTTCTTC. Residues: CASSVGGQVYNEQFF.

This clonotype was found many times. The chain couples TRBV7-2 to TRBJ1-3; weak D call: TRBD1 (6 bases). V was cut by 6 bases and J by 4 bases, with 13 bases left in between. CDR3 size: 14 residues. Per the germline V gene, CDR1 is SGHTA and CDR2 is FQGNSA. This CDR3 reads CASRPTGIGNTIYF. The CDR3 DNA is TGTGCCAGCAGACCTACAGGGATCGGAAACACCATATATTTT.

This chain connects TRBV7-9 to TRBJ1-6; D is perhaps TRBD1 (5 bases). Germline CDR1 reads SEHNR; CDR2 reads FQNEAQ (reference sequence). CDR3 length: 15 residues. Trimming took 0 bases from V and 6 from J, leaving 9 bases between them. The CDR3 DNA sequence: TGTGCCAGCAGCTTAGCAGGGACGCTTAATTCACCCCTCCACTTT. It yields the protein CASSLAGTLNSPLHF.

The V call is TRBV12-3 or TRBV12-4, the J call TRBJ1-1; weak D call: TRBD1 (6 bases). Trimming removed 3 bases from V and 1 base from J, with 9 bases in between. The CDR3 contains 14 residues. This CDR3 is CASSFSRGNTEAFF. Written as DNA, the CDR3 is TGTGCCAGCAGTTTTAGCAGGGGGAACACTGAAGCTTTCTTT.

This clonotype was counted at least ten times. The chain has TRBV6-2 or TRBV6-3 and TRBJ2-7, with a tentative D call TRBD1 (6 bases). The ends were cut back, 5 bases at V and 2 bases at J, with 10 bases in the middle. CDR3 size: 13 residues. CDR1 is MNHEY, CDR2 SVGEGT, per germline. The CDR3 region is CASSTGTTYEQYV. DNA for the CDR3: TGTGCCAGCAGTACCGGGACAACCTACGAGCAGTACGTC.

The V gene is TRBV4-1, the J gene TRBJ1-1, with a possible D match to TRBD1 (5 bases). This CDR3 is 13 amino acids long. Trimming stripped 1 base from V and 11 bases from J, with 14 bases between. Looked up from germline, CDR1 is MGHRA and CDR2 is YSYEKL. As DNA, the CDR3 is TGCGCCAGCAGCCAAGGGAGGCAGGGTAAGGCTTTCTTT. Translation: CASSQGRQGKAFF.

The table lists this clonotype with many counts. J is TRBJ1-1 and V is TRBV7-9; D unclear. There are 15 residues in the CDR3. Germline loops: CDR1 SEHNR, CDR2 FQNEAQ (reference sequence). With 1 base removed from V and 4 bases from J, the gap between germline ends came to 13 bases. CDR3 bases: TGTGCCAGCAGCTTAGATGGGAGTCTTAGCACTGAAGCTTTCTTT. Protein product: CASSLDGSLSTEAFF.